Listed here are 16 T cell receptor beta chains from one sample, sequenced in a study of tumor and adjacent non-tumor tissue in lung cancer. This sample's RNA came from whole unsorted tissue. The library came from three nested PCR rounds adapted from ARM-PCR protocols. TCRdb reprocessed the multiplex PCR reads via MiXCR and lists one record per CDR3 protein. The repertoire includes 100,000 to 150,000 distinct CDR3 sequences, around three fifths of them detected once, and about 13% sits in the top ten. Sequencing used lung tumor tissue. The receptors stem from a man aged 25-45 years with non-small cell lung cancer.

In regard to this clonotype: A clone one base away is much larger, so this may be a read error. The genes are TRBV5-4 and TRBJ2-3; 7 bases are a match to TRBD1. The CDR3 covers 14 residues. The germline CDR1 and CDR2 sequences are SGHNT and YYREEE (reference sequence). The CDR3 spells CASTLDRHTDTQYF. DNA of the CDR3: TGTGCCAGCACCTTGGACAGGCACACAGATACGCAGTATTTT. Looking up the rest from reference TRBV5-4 and TRBJ2-3 gives the full variable domain: ETGVTQSPTHLIKTRGQQVTLRCSSQSGHNTVSWYQQALGQGPQFIFQYYREEENGRGNFPPRFSGLQFPNYSSELNVNALELDDSALYLCASTLDRHTDTQYFGPGTRLTVL.

Note on this clonotype: One end of the junction varies from germline; a read error may be responsible. The chain carries TRBV11-2 and TRBJ1-1; 10 bases line up with TRBD1. Looked up from germline, CDR1 is SGHAT and CDR2 is FQNNGV. There are 14 residues in the CDR3. The CDR3, as DNA: TGTGCTAGCAGCCCCCGGACAGGGGGAACTGAAGCTCTCTTT. Translation: CASSPRTGGTEALF.

This clonotype occurred a few times. V gene TRBV5-1 combines with J gene TRBJ1-5; D is uncertain. V gave up 5 bases and J gave up 0 bases, with 12 bases separating them. The CDR3 is 15 amino acids. Germline CDR1 is SGHRS and CDR2 is YFSETQ. Here the CDR3 reads CASSPDGDSNQPQHF. The CDR3 DNA reads TGCGCCAGCAGTCCGGACGGTGATAGCAATCAGCCCCAGCATTTT.

This clonotype was seen a few times. This may be a read error, as it is one base from a much larger clone. The chain has TRBV6-5 and TRBJ1-2; D is uncertain. Germline values: CDR1 MNHEY, CDR2 SVGAGI. Trimming stripped 1 base from V and 1 base from J, with 4 bases between. CDR3 size: 13 residues. The CDR3 sequence is CASSYCSNYGYTF. The CDR3 region has the DNA TGTGCCAGCAGTTACTGCAGTAACTATGGCTACACCTTC.

This clonotype was counted between two and nine times. The chain links TRBV7-8 to TRBJ2-1; D ambiguous. CDR1 and CDR2 (germline): SGHVS, FQNEAQ. V lost 5 bases to trimming and J lost 9 bases, with 17 bases between them. This CDR3 is built from 14 residues. The CDR3 DNA sequence: TGTGCCAGCAGCCCACCAGTGGCTTGGGCTGAGCAGTTCTTC. It specifies CASSPPVAWAEQFF.

This clonotype came up many times. The chain is built from TRBV11-2 and TRBJ1-4; D is perhaps TRBD1 (6 bases). This CDR3 spans 13 amino acids. Germline CDR1 is SGHAT and CDR2 is FQNNGV. V lost 2 bases, J lost 12 bases, and 13 bases lay in between. The CDR3 region is CASSLTGRGELFF. CDR3 nucleotides: TGTGCCAGCAGCTTAACAGGGAGAGGGGAACTGTTTTTT.

Concerning this clonotype itself: One end of the junction fails to match germline, which may point to a read error. V gene TRBV11-2 combines with J gene TRBJ1-1; D possibly corresponds to TRBD1 (5 bases). The CDR3 totals 14 residues. The germline gives CDR1 SGHAT, CDR2 FQNNGV. CDR3 nucleotide sequence: TGTGTCAGCAGCCCCCGGACATGGGGAACTGAAGCTTTCTTT. It is translated as CVSSPRTWGTEAFF.

With respect to this clonotype: The conserved final phenylalanine or tryptophan is absent from the CDR3, which likely points to a read error. The rearrangement uses TRBV4-1 and TRBJ2-2; a possible D gene is TRBD2 (5 bases). Trimming removed 0 bases at V and 1 base at J, with 9 bases between. CDR3 size: 16 residues. Germline-derived CDR1 and CDR2 are MGHRA and YSYEKL. The CDR3 reads CASSQDGRGNTGELFY. CDR3 nucleotides: TGCGCCAGCAGCCAAGATGGTCGGGGGAACACCGGGGAGCTGTTTTAT.

About this clonotype itself: A read error may produce the germline difference seen at one junction end. The chain has TRBV20-1 and TRBJ2-7; D remains ambiguous. Germline-derived CDR1 and CDR2 are DFQATT and SNEGSKA (reference sequence). This CDR3 has 14 amino acids. The CDR3 sequence is CCASPTLHTYEQYF. In nucleotides, the CDR3 is TGCTGTGCTAGTCCCACACTTCACACCTACGAGCAGTACTTC.

This clonotype has just a few counts. Sequence at one end of the junction differs from germline and may be a read error. The CDR3 coding sequence is TGCGGCGTTCGGACAGCCTCTGGAAACACCATATATTTT. It encodes CGVRTASGNTIYF. The rearrangement links TRBV29-1 to TRBJ1-3, with TRBD1 as a possible D gene (6 bases). CDR3 length: 13 amino acids. Germline V gene lookup returns CDR1 SQVTM and CDR2 ANQGSEA. Looking up the rest from reference TRBV29-1 and TRBJ1-3 gives the full variable domain: SAVISQKPSRDICQRGTSLTIQCQVDSQVTMMFWYRQQPGQSLTLIATANQGSEATYESGFVIDKFPISRPNLTFSTLTVSNMSPEDSSIYLCGVRTASGNTIYFGEGSWLTVV.

As for this clonotype: This could be a read error, since a much larger clone is one nucleotide away. CDR3 sequence reads: CVSSLALGAEYF. The CDR3 region has the DNA TGTGTCAGCAGTTTAGCCCTGGGGGCGGAGTACTTC. This sequence joins TRBV12-3 or TRBV12-4 and TRBJ2-7; possible D gene TRBD1, 6 bases. The CDR3 length is 12 residues.

This clonotype turned up a few times. A single base separates this from a much larger clone, so it may be a read error. V is TRBV11-2 and J is TRBJ2-7, with a tentative D call TRBD2 (5 bases). This CDR3 is built from 14 residues. Germline V lookup: CDR1 SGHAT, CDR2 FQNNGV. The CDR3 nucleotides are TGTGTCAGCAGCTTAGATACGGGATACTACGAGCAGTACTTC. This sequence encodes CVSSLDTGYYEQYF.

The V gene is TRBV13, the J gene TRBJ2-2; 7 bases match TRBD1. This CDR3 is 16 amino acids long. Germline V gene data show CDR1 as PRHDT and CDR2 as FYEKMQ (reference sequence). Losses at the gene ends were 5 bases for V and 7 bases for J; bases not matched to a gene: 13. As DNA, the CDR3 is TGTGCCAGCAGCCCCCTCCAACAGGGGATTGTCGGGGAGCTGTTTTTT. As protein: CASSPLQQGIVGELFF.

This clonotype has a count of ten or more. The chain employs TRBV6-2 or TRBV6-3 and TRBJ2-5; the match to TRBD2 covers 10 bases. CDR3 size: 14 residues. The ends lost 6 bases at V and 2 bases at J; junction bases unmatched: 3. In germline, CDR1 is MNHEY, CDR2 SVGEGT. DNA for the CDR3: TGTGCCAGCAGAGATAGCGGGGGGCAAGAGACCCAGTACTTC. Encoded protein: CASRDSGGQETQYF.

The gene calls are TRBV20-1 and TRBJ2-7; D call uncertain. Germline CDR1 DFQATT, CDR2 SNEGSKA (reference sequence). V lost 3 bases and J lost 10, with 19 bases in between. The CDR3 has 13 residues. The CDR3 sequence: CSASAVGPWEQYF. CDR3 DNA sequence: TGCAGTGCTAGTGCCGTGGGCCCCTGGGAACAGTACTTC.

As concerns this clonotype: One end of the junction fails to match germline, which may point to a read error. The rearrangement joins TRBV11-2 to TRBJ2-7, with D maybe TRBD2 (5 bases). CDR1 SGHAT and CDR2 FQNNGV come from the germline V gene. CDR3 length: 15 residues. The DNA of the CDR3 is TGTTCCAGTAGTGGGGATTATGGGAGCAACTACGAACAGTACTTC. Protein: CSSSGDYGSNYEQYF.